Listed below are T cell receptor beta chains from one sample, sequenced in a study of T cell changes during pregnancy in multiple sclerosis. Here immunoSEQ multiplex PCR was the method, and the copy in TCRdb shows in-frame clones only, minus some. The profile shows about 100,000 clones, 93% of them singletons. The specimen was peripheral blood, collected after pregnancy. These receptors originate from a female donor with multiple sclerosis, enrolled in a pregnancy study. Each CDR3 is given with its conserved first and last residue. D genes are given only for firm matches. Not every row has a clone size; where given, it reads once, few, many or a size class.

size: .; D: TRBD1; J: TRBJ1-4; V: TRBV9; DNA: TGTGCCAGCAGCGTAGGACAGGGGGTGGCTAATGAAAAACTGTTTTTT; CDR3: CASSVGQGVANEKLFF
size: .; D: .; J: TRBJ2-2; V: TRBV6-1; DNA: TGTGCCAGCATTTTAACGGGGAACACCGGGGAGCTGTTTTTT; CDR3: CASILTGNTGELFF
size: few; D: TRBD1; J: TRBJ1-2; V: TRBV19; DNA: TGTGCCAGTATTGGGACAGGGGATACTACTAACTATGGCTACACCTTC; CDR3: CASIGTGDTTNYGYTF
size: .; D: .; J: TRBJ2-2; V: TRBV5-1; DNA: TGCGCCAGCGTCGCGGGGCTAGGGCTACAGGACCGGGAGCTGTTTTTT; CDR3: CASVAGLGLQDRELFF
size: .; D: TRBD2; J: TRBJ2-3; V: TRBV5-1; DNA: TGCGCCAGCAGCTTTAGGGCTAGCGGGACCAGCACAGATACGCAGTATTTT; CDR3: CASSFRASGTSTDTQYF
size: .; D: TRBD1; J: TRBJ1-5; V: TRBV19; DNA: TGTGCCAGTAGTATCAGGGGGCATCGCAATCAGCCCCAGCATTTT; CDR3: CASSIRGHRNQPQHF
size: .; D: .; J: TRBJ1-3; V: TRBV6-4; DNA: TGTGCCAGCAGCAGGGATCGTGGAAACACCATATATTTT; CDR3: CASSRDRGNTIYF
size: .; D: TRBD1; J: TRBJ2-3; V: TRBV9; DNA: TGTGCCAGCAGCGAAGGGGACAGGGCTGATACGCAGTATTTT; CDR3: CASSEGDRADTQYF
size: .; D: TRBD1; J: TRBJ2-2; V: TRBV13; DNA: TGTGCCAGCAGCCCTTGGACAGGGGGCACCGGGGAGCTGTTTTTT; CDR3: CASSPWTGGTGELFF
size: .; D: .; J: TRBJ2-7; V: TRBV5-1; DNA: TGCGCCAGCAGCTTGGAGACAGGACCCTACTACGAGCAGTACTTC; CDR3: CASSLETGPYYEQYF
size: .; D: .; J: TRBJ2-3; V: TRBV10-3; DNA: TGTGCCATCAGTGAGTGGCCCTTTATGACAGATACGCAGTATTTT; CDR3: CAISEWPFMTDTQYF
size: .; D: TRBD2; J: TRBJ2-1; V: TRBV19; DNA: TGTGCCAGTAGTATAGATCCTCGCGGGAGGGCCAATGAGCAGTTCTTC; CDR3: CASSIDPRGRANEQFF
size: .; D: .; J: TRBJ1-3; V: TRBV5-1; DNA: TGCGCCAGCAGCTTAGCGGCCTCTGGAAACACCATATATTTT; CDR3: CASSLAASGNTIYF
size: .; D: .; J: TRBJ2-7; V: TRBV10-3; DNA: TGTGCCATCAGTGAGTCGCTCAGGGGAACCGGGGGGACCTACGAGCAGTACTTC; CDR3: CAISESLRGTGGTYEQYF
size: once; D: TRBD1; J: TRBJ1-2; V: TRBV25-1; DNA: TGTGCCAGCAGTGGCTCCGGGACAGCCGATCGAGGCTACACCTTC; CDR3: CASSGSGTADRGYTF
size: .; D: .; J: TRBJ1-1; V: TRBV6-1; DNA: TGTGCCAGCAGTGAGCCTCGGTTGCCTACTGAAGCTTTCTTT; CDR3: CASSEPRLPTEAFF
size: .; D: TRBD1; J: TRBJ2-3; V: TRBV6-4; DNA: TGTGCCAGCAGTCCTGGGACAGTCCCCACAGATACGCAGTATTTT; CDR3: CASSPGTVPTDTQYF
size: .; D: TRBD2; J: TRBJ2-7; V: TRBV27; DNA: TGTGCCAGCAGTAGGTCCACTAGCGGGCGGCCCTACGAGCAGTACTTC; CDR3: CASSRSTSGRPYEQYF
size: .; D: .; J: TRBJ2-4; V: TRBV23-1; DNA: TGCGCTGCTTCTCGTGGGGCCATGACTAGGGCCAAAAACATTCAGTACTTC; CDR3: CAASRGAMTRAKNIQYF
size: once; D: .; J: TRBJ2-7; V: TRBV2; DNA: TGTGCCAGCAACCAGGCCGAGGGATACGAGCAGTACTTC; CDR3: CASNQAEGYEQYF
size: .; D: .; J: TRBJ2-4; V: TRBV2; DNA: TGTGCCAGCAGTGAATATGGTCTACAGGGTGGCAAAAACATTCAGTACTTC; CDR3: CASSEYGLQGGKNIQYF
size: once; D: .; J: TRBJ1-4; V: TRBV5-4; DNA: TGTGCCAGCAGCTTGAAAGGGGCAGGGTTTAATGAAAAACTGTTTTTT; CDR3: CASSLKGAGFNEKLFF
size: .; D: TRBD1; J: TRBJ2-2; V: TRBV30; DNA: TGTGCCTGGAGGGGGGGACAGGGATTGGGAACACTGGCCGGGGAGCTGTTTTTT; CDR3: CAWRGGQGLGTLAGELFF
size: once; D: TRBD1; J: TRBJ1-2; V: TRBV18; DNA: TGTGCCAGCTCACCCCAGGGGACAGGCTTTAACTATGGCTACACCTTC; CDR3: CASSPQGTGFNYGYTF